A single sample gave rise to the 11 T cell receptor beta chains below, sequenced in a study of CD8 T cells in acute hepatitis C reinfection. The assay was immunoSEQ multiplex PCR, and TCRdb's table has in-frame clones only and misses some. The sample has approximately 41,000 clones, around 87% seen once; the top ten hold roughly 0.51%. As to time point: naive CD8 control sorted from an acute-time-point sample. Input material: naive CD8+ T cells from PBMCs. These receptors were obtained from a man aged 25 to 40 with chronic hepatitis C.

This clone was seen only a few times. V gene TRBV6-1 combines with J gene TRBJ1-2, with 7 positions matching TRBD1. The CDR3 runs 14 residues. J gave up 5 bases and V 5 bases, and 8 bases lay outside the gene matches. The germline V gene encodes CDR1 MNHNS and CDR2 SASEGT. CDR3 nucleotide sequence: TGTGCCAGCAGTCCCCTAGGACAGGTGTATGGCTACACCTTC. This encodes CASSPLGQVYGYTF.

The CDR3 spells CASSAGGSGIYEQYF. The CDR3 DNA reads as TGTGCCAGCAGTGCCGGAGGGAGCGGAATCTACGAGCAGTACTTC. The genes are TRBV2 and TRBJ2-5; TRBD2 might be the D (6 bases). The DNA matches TRBJ2-7 better at its end, which makes the J call doubtful. Germline V gene data show CDR1 as SNHLY and CDR2 as FYNNEI. The CDR3 loop spans 15 amino acids.

This chain connects TRBV7-9 to TRBJ2-5, with a tentative D call TRBD2 (5 bases). The CDR3 is 13 residues long. V was clipped by 1 base and J by 4 bases, with 7 bases between them. Germline loops: CDR1 SEHNR, CDR2 FQNEAQ (reference sequence). CDR3: CASSLDGGETQYF. The CDR3 bases are TGTGCCAGCAGCTTAGATGGAGGAGAGACCCAGTACTTC.

This clone was recorded a few times. The J gene is TRBJ1-2, the V gene TRBV10-2, with D unresolved. CDR3 length: 15 residues. The V end was cut by 1 base, the J end by 0 bases, with 9 bases between. CDR1 is WSHSY and CDR2 is SAAADI in the germline V gene. As DNA, the CDR3 is TGCGCCAGCAGTGAGTTTCAATCGGCTAACTATGGCTACACCTTC. This translates into CASSEFQSANYGYTF.

The chain carries TRBV7-8 and TRBJ1-1, with 7 bases aligning to TRBD1. There are 14 residues in the CDR3. V trimming: 6 bases; J trimming: 0 bases; junction bases outside the gene matches: 4. Germline V gene data show CDR1 as SGHVS and CDR2 as FQNEAQ. The CDR3 loop is CASRKQGLNTEAFF. The CDR3 DNA is TGTGCCAGCAGAAAACAGGGGTTGAACACTGAAGCTTTCTTT.

This chain uses TRBV2 with TRBJ2-5; D is perhaps TRBD2 (6 bases). The V and J ends lost 0 bases and 5 bases respectively, with 16 bases between them. The length of the CDR3 is 16 residues. The germline gives CDR1 SNHLY, CDR2 FYNNEI. In DNA, the CDR3 is TGTGCCAGCAGTGAAGCGACGGAGGGGATTCTTGAGACCCAGTACTTC. Translating it yields CASSEATEGILETQYF.

V is TRBV7-9 and J is TRBJ2-7, with D uncertain. The CDR3 has 15 amino acids. Germline V gene data show CDR1 as SEHNR and CDR2 as FQNEAQ (reference sequence). Trimming removed 1 base at V and 0 bases at J, with 10 bases between. The CDR3 region has the DNA TGTGCCAGCAGCTTAGATCCTAGTCGCTCCTACGAGCAGTACTTC. This encodes CASSLDPSRSYEQYF. Using reference TRBV7-9 and TRBJ2-7 for the parts outside the CDR3, the full variable domain is DTGVSQNPRHKITKRGQNVTFRCDPISEHNRLYWYRQTLGQGPEFLTYFQNEAQLEKSRLLSDRFSAERPKGSFSTLEIQRTEQGDSAMYLCASSLDPSRSYEQYFGPGTRLTVT.

The rearrangement links TRBV25-1 to TRBJ2-2, with D possibly being TRBD1 (6 bases). CDR3 length equals 15 residues. With 3 bases removed from V and 4 bases from J, the gap between germline ends came to 12 bases. Germline V gives CDR1 MGHDK, CDR2 SYGVNS. This CDR3 reads CASSDFPGVTGELFF. CDR3 sequence (DNA): TGTGCCAGCAGTGATTTTCCAGGGGTCACCGGGGAGCTGTTTTTT.

This chain connects TRBV14 to TRBJ2-4; perhaps TRBD2 as D (5 bases). V lost 3 bases to trimming and J lost 0 bases, with 9 bases between them. Germline CDR1 and CDR2: SGHDN and FVKESK. The CDR3 spans 15 residues. In nucleotides, the CDR3 is TGTGCCAGCAGCCAGGGAGTTTTAGCCAAAAACATTCAGTACTTC. It is translated as CASSQGVLAKNIQYF. Full variable domain (rest looked up from reference TRBV14 and TRBJ2-4): EAGVTQFPSHSVIEKGQTVTLRCDPISGHDNLYWYRRVMGKEIKFLLHFVKESKQDESGMPNNRFLAERTGGTYSTLKVQPAELEDSGVYFCASSQGVLAKNIQYFGAGTRLSVL.

The V gene is TRBV9, the J gene TRBJ2-7; 7 bases align to TRBD1. Germline values: CDR1 SGDLS, CDR2 YYNGEE. This CDR3 has 14 residues. V lost 5 bases, J lost 2 bases, and 7 bases stayed unmatched. In DNA, the CDR3 is TGTGCCAGCAGTCCGACAGGGCTGACCTACGAGCAGTACTTC. Translation gives CASSPTGLTYEQYF.

The chain links TRBV7-9 to TRBJ2-7, with D tentatively TRBD1 (6 bases). V lost 5 bases and J 2 bases, leaving 13 bases between the germline ends. The germline gives CDR1 SEHNR, CDR2 FQNEAQ (reference sequence). There are 14 residues in the CDR3. The CDR3: CASSPTDRTYEQYF. In DNA, the CDR3 is TGTGCCAGCAGCCCAACGGACAGAACCTACGAGCAGTACTTC.